Here is one T cell receptor (beta chain) with its context. Its target antigen remains unknown. No qualities accompany the bases; no much larger clone lies one base away. These data come from a study of T cell responses to AZD1222 COVID-19 vaccine (dated by TCRdb to the early 2020s). Broadly, across the study: AZD1222 recipients with second doses at about 4 weeks or about 12 weeks were pooled, because spike-specific TCR depth and breadth did not differ between schedules. Trial participants were enrolled by age into 18-55, 56-69 and 70-plus year subgroups, with 148, 28 and 57 TCR-sequenced participants respectively. TCR sequencing was performed for 230 to 250 trial participants, of whom roughly 200 were given two doses of AZD1222 and about 25 were given two doses of MenACWY control vaccine.

The study at large found these results: No day 14 peak-response samples were available, so repertoires were characterized only after the peak T cell response. In the small 56-69-year group, the increase in depth fell short of significance, most likely because of low power. Participants were mostly white British and included more females than males, and it was suggested by the authors that clonal diversity may have been underestimated. CD4 TCRs associated with the vaccine covered the entire spike protein, and the dominant responses were in regions 160-218 and 743-854. Epitopes outside the regions mutated in the B.1.351 and B.1.1.7 variants were reportedly recognized by nearly half of the unique spike-specific TCRs. Conclusions about previously exposed vaccinees were limited because only 5 or 6 AZD1222 recipients were SARS-CoV-2 seropositive at baseline. After two AZD1222 doses, both the breadth and the depth of spike-specific TCRs were significantly higher than at day 0 and than in MenACWY recipients.

The CDR3 regions of human TCRbeta chains were analyzed by immunosequencing. The authors' analysis ran thus. TCRs in the repertoires were compared against a reference library of SARS-CoV-2-specific TCRs that had been generated with the MIRA antigen-specificity platform. Breadth meant the fraction of unique TCRs that were SARS-CoV-2-associated, whereas depth meant the fraction of total T cells that were SARS-CoV-2-associated. Using the MIRA data, every spike-specific TCR was mapped to the spike region that the TCR reacted to and assigned to either a CD4 or a CD8 class. Log10-transformed breadth and depth values were compared by one-way ANOVA with Sidak's multiple comparisons tests. TCRdb provides this immuneACCESS table in a form limited to in-frame rearrangements. Some clones are lacking; in checked studies, under half of them reflect an unresolved V gene, and why the rest are absent is not known. V, J and clone size were drawn from that table, and D and trimming were deduced from the DNA. Within this sample are about 120,000 clones, with just under 90% of them counted one time only. The ten largest clones add up to almost 4.5% of the sample.

According to the germline V gene, CDR1 reads ENHRY and CDR2 reads SYGVKD. V loses 10 bases of germline sequence and J loses 3 bases, and the interval between the two ends is 19 bases. The CDR3 goes from the cysteine to the phenylalanine over 14 residues. Only the CDR3 DNA stays, 42 bases, in frame from base 1. The intended sense of this specimen's time point label: baseline before first vaccination. The vaccinee samples were drawn from two UK trials, COV001 and COV002, one of which was a single-blind randomized controlled phase 2/3 trial testing AZD1222 (ChAdOx1 nCoV-19) in healthy adults. For TCRbeta chain sequencing, PBMC samples from trial participants were taken at day 0 and at day 28 after the second dose.

The chain joins TRBV10-3 to TRBJ2-7; the D gene is perhaps TRBD2, on 5 matching bases. Specimen: peripheral blood, collected on day 0 of AZD1222 vaccination. The source of this sequence is an adult in good health. The CDR3 sequence is CATQERIALYEQYF. The base sequence is TGTGCCACCCAGGAGCGGATAGCCCTCTACGAGCAGTACTTC.